This is a list of T cell receptor beta chains from one sample in a study of OX40 agonist ivuxolimab in advanced cancers. Repertoires were generated with immunoSEQ multiplex PCR, while TCRdb's copy carries only in-frame clones and drops some. The sample has tens of thousands of clones, 85% to 90% seen once. The sequencing used CD4+ or CD8+ T cells sorted from blood, collected in a trial of the OX40 agonist ivuxolimab. The receptors here all came from an adult with an advanced solid tumor such as melanoma, head and neck, liver or kidney cancer. The CDR3 runs from the conserved cysteine through the conserved F or W. A D gene is named only where the DNA matches it firmly. Only part of the rows carry a size: once, few, many, or a class if the clone is expanded.

j_gene | v_gene | d_gene | abundance | CDR3aa | CDR3nt
TRBJ1-1 | TRBV5-6 | . | . | CASRPGPNTEAFF | TGTGCCAGTAGACCGGGACCGAACACTGAAGCTTTCTTT
TRBJ2-5 | TRBV11-2 | TRBD2 | . | CASSPPSGRPQETQYF | TGTGCCAGCAGCCCCCCAAGCGGGAGGCCCCAAGAGACCCAGTACTTC
TRBJ2-1 | TRBV10-3 | . | . | CAISGGGGRAREQFF | TGTGCCATCAGTGGGGGGGGCGGGAGAGCTCGTGAGCAGTTCTTC
TRBJ2-1 | TRBV7-7 | . | . | CASSLYPYNEQFF | TGTGCTAGCAGCTTATATCCCTACAATGAGCAGTTCTTC
TRBJ2-5 | TRBV18 | . | . | CASSSRGGETQYF | TGTGCCAGCTCAAGCAGGGGGGGAGAGACCCAGTACTTC
TRBJ2-1 | TRBV10-1 | TRBD1 | . | CASSELQGYEQFF | TGCGCCAGCAGTGAGTTACAGGGGTATGAGCAGTTCTTC
TRBJ2-2 | TRBV11-2 | TRBD2 | . | CASSLGPGLAGGTGELFF | TGTGCCAGCAGCTTAGGACCGGGACTAGCGGGAGGGACCGGGGAGCTGTTTTTT
TRBJ1-5 | TRBV9 | . | . | CASSGAGESQPQHF | TGTGCCAGCAGCGGGGCAGGGGAAAGTCAGCCCCAGCATTTT
TRBJ2-7 | TRBV5-1 | . | . | CASSSGPATGEQYF | TGCGCCAGCAGCTCGGGACCCGCCACGGGGGAGCAGTACTTC
TRBJ2-7 | TRBV27 | . | . | CASRTMETGSSYEQYF | TGTGCCAGCAGGACGATGGAGACAGGTAGCTCCTACGAGCAGTACTTC
TRBJ1-3 | TRBV6-6 | . | . | CASSYIAGNTIYF | TGTGCCAGCAGTTACATAGCTGGAAACACCATATATTTT
TRBJ1-4 | TRBV5-1 | TRBD1 | once | CASSLGGQPEEKLFF | TGCGCCAGCAGCTTGGGGGGACAGCCCGAGGAAAAACTGTTTTTT
TRBJ2-1 | TRBV25-1 | . | . | CATREGGANNEQFF | TGTGCCACCAGAGAAGGCGGAGCGAACAATGAGCAGTTCTTC
TRBJ2-7 | TRBV6-5 | TRBD1 | . | CASSYITGVNEQYF | TGTGCCAGCAGTTATATCACAGGGGTGAACGAGCAGTACTTC
TRBJ1-1 | TRBV5-1 | . | once | CASSPSMNTEAFF | TGCGCCAGCAGCCCAAGCATGAACACTGAAGCTTTCTTT
TRBJ2-7 | TRBV5-1 | . | few | CASSLGPGSDLSYEQYF | TGCGCCAGCAGCTTGGGTCCCGGTTCAGACCTCTCCTACGAGCAGTACTTC
TRBJ1-3 | TRBV19 | . | . | CASSSDLGNTIYF | TGTGCCAGTAGTTCTGACCTCGGAAACACCATATATTTT
TRBJ2-5 | TRBV4-2 | . | . | CASSQDQRGAWEQYF | TGTGCCAGCAGCCAAGATCAGAGGGGTGCTTGGGAGCAGTACTTC
TRBJ2-7 | TRBV5-1 | TRBD2 | once | CASSLGLAGTYEQYF | TGCGCCAGCAGTTTGGGACTAGCGGGGACCTACGAGCAGTACTTC
TRBJ2-2 | TRBV9 | . | . | CASSPSPGPGELFF | TGTGCCAGCAGCCCAAGCCCAGGACCCGGGGAGCTGTTTTTT
TRBJ2-3 | TRBV5-4 | TRBD2 | . | CASRQAGVPDTQYF | TGTGCCAGCAGACAGGCGGGGGTGCCAGATACGCAGTATTTT
TRBJ2-3 | TRBV20-1 | . | . | CSVSKDTQYF | TGCAGTGTAAGCAAAGATACGCAGTATTTT
TRBJ2-1 | TRBV30 | . | few | CAWSRGSGDYNEQFF | TGTGCCTGGAGTCGAGGTAGCGGAGACTACAATGAGCAGTTCTTC
TRBJ2-7 | TRBV9 | . | . | CASSVGEGRGVRDEQYF | TGTGCCAGCAGCGTAGGAGAGGGCAGGGGAGTCCGGGACGAGCAGTACTTC
TRBJ2-1 | TRBV30 | . | . | CAWNPSSRWNEQFF | TGTGCCTGGAACCCATCTAGTAGGTGGAATGAGCAGTTCTTC
TRBJ1-2 | TRBV21-1 | . | once | CASSLVVAYGYTF | TGTGCCAGCAGCCTCGTTGTGGCCTATGGCTACACCTTC
TRBJ2-7 | TRBV5-4 | TRBD2 | . | CASSLGGLAGVFGYEQYF | TGTGCCAGCAGCTTGGGGGGACTAGCGGGAGTTTTTGGTTACGAGCAGTACTTC
TRBJ2-3 | TRBV11-3 | . | . | CASSWGTVEVQYF | TGTGCCAGCAGCTGGGGGACCGTAGAGGTTCAGTATTTT
TRBJ2-5 | TRBV30 | . | . | CAWSVSSRETQYF | TGTGCCTGGAGTGTATCATCAAGAGAGACCCAGTACTTC
TRBJ2-7 | TRBV30 | TRBD1 | . | CAWSTGTGAYEQYF | TGTGCCTGGAGTACCGGGACAGGGGCCTACGAGCAGTACTTC
TRBJ2-2 | TRBV7-6 | TRBD1 | . | CASSLEGTEKAGELFF | TGTGCCAGCAGCTTAGAAGGGACAGAGAAGGCCGGGGAGCTGTTTTTT
TRBJ2-1 | TRBV29-1 | . | . | CSAAMEAYNEQFF | TGCAGCGCCGCAATGGAGGCCTACAATGAGCAGTTCTTC
TRBJ1-5 | TRBV7-8 | . | . | CASSPDSNQPQHF | TGTGCCAGCAGCCCCGACAGCAATCAACCCCAGCATTTT
TRBJ1-1 | TRBV5-1 | . | . | CASTAQENTEAFF | TGCGCCAGCACGGCGCAGGAGAACACTGAAGCTTTCTTT
TRBJ1-2 | TRBV7-8 | . | . | CASSLVVTANYGYTF | TGTGCCAGCAGCTTAGTGGTAACCGCCAACTATGGCTACACCTTC
TRBJ1-5 | TRBV2 | . | . | CASSGSGENQPQHF | TGTGCCAGCAGTGGGTCAGGGGAGAATCAGCCCCAGCATTTT
TRBJ2-1 | TRBV29-1 | TRBD2 | once | CSVEDHGAGGNNEQFF | TGCAGCGTTGAAGATCATGGGGCGGGAGGGAACAATGAGCAGTTCTTC
TRBJ2-7 | TRBV14 | . | . | CASSGPLSAYEQYF | TGTGCCAGCAGCGGCCCACTTTCCGCCTACGAGCAGTACTTC
TRBJ2-3 | TRBV6-5 | TRBD2 | . | CASSFTSGPSTDTQYF | TGTGCCAGCAGTTTTACTAGCGGCCCTAGCACAGATACGCAGTATTTT
TRBJ2-7 | TRBV7-9 | . | . | CAVLPLGESYEQYF | TGTGCCGTACTACCGCTAGGGGAGTCCTACGAGCAGTACTTC
TRBJ1-2 | TRBV27 | . | . | CASLSPGRGYTF | TGTGCCAGCCTATCTCCGGGGCGTGGCTACACCTTC
TRBJ2-7 | TRBV6-6 | . | . | CASSYLKVSSYEQYF | TGTGCCAGCAGTTACTTGAAGGTGAGCTCCTACGAGCAGTACTTC
TRBJ2-7 | TRBV15 | TRBD1 | . | CATSRGQGFHEQYF | TGTGCCACCAGCAGGGGACAGGGATTCCACGAGCAGTACTTC
TRBJ2-7 | TRBV6-6 | . | . | CASSYVGGNSYEQYF | TGTGCCAGCAGTTACGTCGGGGGCAACTCCTACGAGCAGTACTTC
TRBJ2-1 | TRBV13 | TRBD2 | . | CASSLAPTSGSHEQFF | TGTGCCAGCAGCTTAGCCCCGACTAGCGGGAGTCATGAGCAGTTCTTC
TRBJ2-7 | TRBV5-4 | TRBD1 | . | CASSFRQGATSYEQYF | TGTGCCAGCAGCTTTCGACAGGGGGCAACCTCCTACGAGCAGTACTTC
TRBJ2-5 | TRBV4-2 | . | . | CASSQGVSDGSRETQYF | TGTGCCAGCAGCCAAGGGGTTAGCGACGGGAGCCGGGAGACCCAGTACTTC
TRBJ2-7 | TRBV7-9 | TRBD1 | once | CASSPTGTHEQYF | TGTGCCAGCAGCCCGACAGGGACCCACGAGCAGTACTTC
TRBJ2-1 | TRBV30 | TRBD2 | . | CAWKRNWRGNNEQFF | TGTGCCTGGAAAAGGAACTGGCGGGGGAACAATGAGCAGTTCTTC
TRBJ1-2 | TRBV7-3 | TRBD1 | . | CASSFGQGDAGYTF | TGTGCCAGCAGCTTCGGACAGGGAGATGCGGGCTACACCTTC
TRBJ2-7 | TRBV6-5 | . | . | CASSYAGPYEQYF | TGTGCCAGCAGTTACGCGGGACCCTACGAGCAGTACTTC